This TCR beta chain comes out of a study of identical twins. Broader study findings: Partly confounded zero-insertion analyses could result from invariant MAIT and iNKT cells. Insertions ran lower in abundant cord blood beta clonotypes, though not in memory repertoires. With beta out-of-frame sequences, excess sharing by twins was weaker.

This clonotype was seen many times. What it recognizes is unknown. V trimming: 5 bases; J trimming: 4 bases; junction bases outside the gene matches: 8. Germline V CDR1 and CDR2: SGHTA, FQGNSA. This CDR3 is built from 15 residues. TCRdb processed the 5' RACE reads anew with MiXCR; each CDR3 protein has one entry. The profile shows 690,000 or so distinct CDR3 sequences, approximately 9% of them singletons. These data were likewise used in another study, on yellow fever vaccine responses in identical twins.

This chain joins TRBV7-2 and TRBJ2-3; 8 bases fit TRBD2. Sequencing was performed on PBMCs. This sequence was found in a woman aged 18-29 years in good health. DNA for the CDR3: TGTGCCAGCAGCCTTAGCGGGGCGGGACCAGATACGCAGTATTTT. It is translated as CASSLSGAGPDTQYF.